These T cell receptor beta chains were read from a single sample in a study of glioma-infiltrating T cells after dendritic cell vaccination. Method: immunoSEQ multiplex PCR; TCRdb's copy keeps in-frame clones and lacks some. This table has roughly 100,000 clones, 81% appearing once. This specimen consisted of blood, obtained before dendritic cell vaccination. These receptors were obtained from a human donor with glioblastoma. The CDR3 runs from the conserved cysteine through the conserved F or W. Fields, in order: CDR3 length, V gene, J gene, clone size, D gene, CDR3 protein, CDR3 DNA. The D gene is left open where the match is weak. Clone size, where shown, is once, few, many, or a class for clones that have expanded.

CDR3 length: 13; V gene: TRBV11-2; J gene: TRBJ2-1; clone size: NA; D gene: NA; CDR3 protein: CASSLDTGNEQFF; CDR3 DNA: TGTGCCAGCAGCTTAGATACCGGGAATGAGCAGTTCTTC
CDR3 length: 15; V gene: TRBV5-3; J gene: TRBJ2-1; clone size: NA; D gene: NA; CDR3 protein: CARSIDTYSYNEQFF; CDR3 DNA: TGTGCCAGAAGCATTGACACGTACTCCTACAATGAGCAGTTCTTC
CDR3 length: 16; V gene: TRBV13; J gene: TRBJ1-1; clone size: NA; D gene: TRBD1; CDR3 protein: CASSTLRGQVNTEAFF; CDR3 DNA: TGTGCCAGCAGCACATTAAGGGGACAGGTGAACACTGAAGCTTTCTTT
CDR3 length: 13; V gene: TRBV19; J gene: TRBJ1-2; clone size: NA; D gene: NA; CDR3 protein: CASSIHLSYGYTF; CDR3 DNA: TGTGCCAGTAGTATCCACTTAAGCTATGGCTACACCTTC
CDR3 length: 13; V gene: TRBV6-1; J gene: TRBJ2-7; clone size: NA; D gene: NA; CDR3 protein: CASLTGHGDEQYF; CDR3 DNA: TGTGCCAGCCTGACGGGCCACGGGGACGAGCAGTACTTC
CDR3 length: 18; V gene: TRBV5-4; J gene: TRBJ2-1; clone size: once; D gene: TRBD2; CDR3 protein: CASSLGPTSGGRRVEQFF; CDR3 DNA: TGTGCCAGCAGCTTGGGTCCGACTAGCGGGGGGCGCCGTGTTGAGCAGTTCTTC
CDR3 length: 13; V gene: TRBV11-2; J gene: TRBJ2-7; clone size: once; D gene: TRBD2; CDR3 protein: CASSGLASYEQYF; CDR3 DNA: TGTGCCAGCAGCGGACTAGCGTCCTACGAGCAGTACTTC
CDR3 length: 14; V gene: TRBV4-1; J gene: TRBJ2-3; clone size: NA; D gene: NA; CDR3 protein: CASSQDVITDTQYF; CDR3 DNA: TGTGCCAGCAGCCAAGATGTCATCACAGATACGCAGTATTTT
CDR3 length: 15; V gene: TRBV5-1; J gene: TRBJ2-1; clone size: NA; D gene: TRBD2; CDR3 protein: CASSTTSGDYNEQFF; CDR3 DNA: TGCGCCAGCAGCACTACTAGCGGAGATTACAATGAGCAGTTCTTC
CDR3 length: 17; V gene: TRBV27; J gene: TRBJ2-2; clone size: NA; D gene: TRBD2; CDR3 protein: CASSLRVGGGRTGELFF; CDR3 DNA: TGTGCCAGCAGTCTAAGGGTTGGGGGGGGTAGGACCGGGGAGCTGTTTTTT
CDR3 length: 18; V gene: TRBV7-8; J gene: TRBJ2-3; clone size: NA; D gene: TRBD2; CDR3 protein: CASSFGELAGGPGDTQYF; CDR3 DNA: TGTGCCAGCAGCTTCGGAGAACTAGCGGGGGGGCCAGGGGATACGCAGTATTTT
CDR3 length: 14; V gene: TRBV30; J gene: TRBJ1-2; clone size: NA; D gene: TRBD1; CDR3 protein: CAWRRGGAIYGYTF; CDR3 DNA: TGTGCCTGGAGGAGAGGGGGCGCAATCTATGGCTACACCTTC
CDR3 length: 15; V gene: TRBV4-3; J gene: TRBJ2-7; clone size: few; D gene: TRBD2; CDR3 protein: CASSLLAGDSYEQYF; CDR3 DNA: TGCGCCAGCAGCCTCCTAGCGGGGGACTCCTACGAGCAGTACTTC
CDR3 length: 15; V gene: TRBV4-1; J gene: TRBJ2-2; clone size: NA; D gene: NA; CDR3 protein: CASRLQGWGTGELFF; CDR3 DNA: TGTGCCAGCAGGTTGCAGGGCTGGGGCACCGGGGAGCTGTTTTTT
CDR3 length: 13; V gene: TRBV10-1; J gene: TRBJ1-1; clone size: NA; D gene: TRBD1; CDR3 protein: CASMGQGNTEAFF; CDR3 DNA: TGCGCCAGCATGGGACAGGGTAACACTGAAGCTTTCTTT
CDR3 length: 15; V gene: TRBV6-1; J gene: TRBJ1-2; clone size: NA; D gene: TRBD1; CDR3 protein: CASYESGQGARGQAF; CDR3 DNA: TGTGCCAGTTACGAATCCGGACAGGGGGCCCGAGGACAGGCCTTC
CDR3 length: 16; V gene: TRBV4-1; J gene: TRBJ1-3; clone size: NA; D gene: TRBD1; CDR3 protein: CASSPGGRTSGNTIYF; CDR3 DNA: TGCGCCAGCAGCCCAGGGGGCAGGACTTCTGGAAACACCATATATTTT
CDR3 length: 14; V gene: TRBV18; J gene: TRBJ1-1; clone size: NA; D gene: TRBD1; CDR3 protein: CASSRQGIGTEAFF; CDR3 DNA: TGTGCCAGCTCACGACAGGGAATTGGCACTGAAGCTTTCTTT
CDR3 length: 14; V gene: TRBV5-6; J gene: TRBJ2-2; clone size: NA; D gene: NA; CDR3 protein: CASSRWSNTGELFF; CDR3 DNA: TGTGCCAGCAGCCGATGGAGCAACACCGGGGAGCTGTTTTTT
CDR3 length: 12; V gene: TRBV6-6; J gene: TRBJ1-4; clone size: few; D gene: TRBD1; CDR3 protein: CASGQGDEKLFF; CDR3 DNA: TGTGCCAGCGGACAGGGGGATGAAAAACTGTTTTTT
CDR3 length: 15; V gene: TRBV28; J gene: TRBJ2-3; clone size: NA; D gene: TRBD2; CDR3 protein: CASSSAGPSTDTQYF; CDR3 DNA: TGTGCCAGCAGTTCAGCGGGACCTAGCACAGATACGCAGTATTTT
CDR3 length: 15; V gene: TRBV14; J gene: TRBJ2-3; clone size: NA; D gene: NA; CDR3 protein: CASSQDPQGADTQYF; CDR3 DNA: TGTGCCAGCAGCCAAGATCCCCAGGGCGCAGATACGCAGTATTTT
CDR3 length: 13; V gene: TRBV30; J gene: TRBJ2-2; clone size: NA; D gene: NA; CDR3 protein: CAWSVGGNGELFF; CDR3 DNA: TGTGCCTGGAGTGTAGGGGGTAACGGGGAGCTGTTTTTT
CDR3 length: 14; V gene: TRBV5-1; J gene: TRBJ2-5; clone size: NA; D gene: NA; CDR3 protein: CASSLEDSQETQYF; CDR3 DNA: TGCGCCAGCAGCTTGGAAGACAGCCAAGAGACCCAGTACTTC
CDR3 length: 13; V gene: TRBV7-9; J gene: TRBJ1-1; clone size: NA; D gene: NA; CDR3 protein: CASTPQGDTEAFF; CDR3 DNA: TGTGCCAGCACCCCTCAGGGTGACACTGAAGCTTTCTTT
CDR3 length: 14; V gene: TRBV5-4; J gene: TRBJ2-7; clone size: NA; D gene: TRBD1; CDR3 protein: CASSPDRDAYEQYF; CDR3 DNA: TGTGCCAGCAGCCCGGACAGGGACGCCTACGAGCAGTACTTC
CDR3 length: 16; V gene: TRBV5-6; J gene: TRBJ2-5; clone size: NA; D gene: TRBD2; CDR3 protein: CASSWGTSPWRETQYF; CDR3 DNA: TGTGCCAGCAGCTGGGGGACTAGCCCGTGGAGGGAGACCCAGTACTTC
CDR3 length: 17; V gene: TRBV10-1; J gene: TRBJ2-5; clone size: NA; D gene: NA; CDR3 protein: CASSESGGMTRGETQYF; CDR3 DNA: TGCGCCAGCAGTGAGTCGGGGGGAATGACACGGGGAGAGACCCAGTACTTC
CDR3 length: 12; V gene: TRBV7-2; J gene: TRBJ2-7; clone size: NA; D gene: NA; CDR3 protein: CASSQGWGEQYF; CDR3 DNA: TGTGCCAGCAGCCAGGGATGGGGAGAGCAGTACTTC